One T cell receptor beta chain is described in this entry. The clone's antigen remains unknown. Qualities for individual bases were not recorded, and no much larger clone is one base off. This sample is drawn from a study of cytomegalovirus exposure and HLA in healthy donors (dated by TCRdb to the late 2010s). General notes on the study: According to an earlier analysis of around 600 of the donors, about 179 million T cells yielded roughly 110 million unique TCR beta sequences and approximately 300 Gb of sequence data. Every discovery cohort repertoire had been produced on one sequencing platform. Of the roughly 400 genotyped donors, approximately 80% fell in the genetic ancestry cluster associated with self-reported Caucasian donors. To decide whether each TCR beta V gene segment behaved as functional or pseudogenic, an earlier analysis of 587 of the donors relied on high-throughput TCR beta sequencing. The number of donors typed differed by locus, with 629-630 for A, B, C, DRB1 and DQB1, around 520 for DQA1, nearly 610 for DPA1, and under 490 for DPB1. To study patterns of TCR occurrence, a later analysis re-analyzed previously published TCR beta repertoires from 666 donors and added high-resolution HLA genotyping. The aim of the study was to test whether cataloging public T cell receptors could identify signatures of past pathogen exposure. HLA typing covered class I and class II loci at four-digit resolution. Rather than using new phenotypic data, the later analysis identified candidate immune exposures from TCR beta sequences and from how often those sequences occurred across donors. Approximately 300 gigabases of sequencing data and about 92 million unique TCR sequences made up an early release that covered several hundred HLA-typed donors. To predict cytomegalovirus infection status, the study combined high-throughput TCR immunosequencing, statistical association of individual TCRs with disease status, and machine learning. Several DR-DQ haplotypes were treated as single units for association and clustering because of strong linkage in the cohort. Alongside the repertoire data, information on donor age, sex, ethnicity and CMV serostatus was compiled. The study used immunosequencing to profile the T cell repertoires of 600 to 850 subjects and linked those repertoires to cytomegalovirus serostatus. A later genetic analysis used genome-wide SNP genotypes for 398 of the 666 donors, treating that subset as a discovery cohort. Besides the first cohort of approximately 670 subjects, a separate validation cohort made up of 120 different subjects was used. Across approximately 400 genotyped donors of the cohort, an average of roughly 230,000 unique TCR beta nucleotide sequences per donor were sequenced, and roughly a sixth of those sequences were non-productive.

The CDR3 contains 15 residues, cysteine and phenylalanine counted. Only the CDR3 DNA stays, 45 bases, in frame from base 1. V and J are trimmed by 4 bases and 3 bases, and the gene matches miss 5 bases of the junction. The germline V gene (reference sequence) supplies CDR1 LNHDA and CDR2 SQIVND. Receptors were amplified or captured by the immunoSEQ multiplex PCR assay. The multiplex PCR relied on a mix of 60 forward primers for TCR Vbeta segments and 13 reverse primers for TCR Jbeta segments. The CDR3 region of rearranged TCR beta genes was amplified from genomic DNA by a multiplex PCR assay. On the Illumina HiSeq System, the amplified TCR beta libraries were sequenced as 87-base-pair reads. The paper's data handling went like this. A later analysis tallied 75 million to 95 million unique TCR beta chains across the 700 or so repertoires, and about 10 million of those chains were shared by two or more donors. A nearest-neighbor algorithm error-corrected the raw reads and collapsed the reads into unique sequences, merging closely related sequences to remove PCR and sequencing errors. CDR3 sequences were aligned to IMGT reference sequences to assign V, D and J gene segments. For a sequence to be retained, a match of at least six nucleotides was required to both a V gene segment and a J gene segment. Rearrangements were called productive when the CDR3 lacked stop codons and stayed in frame with V and J; all others were non-productive. CDR3 was defined according to IMGT convention as the region running from the second conserved V-encoded cysteine to the conserved J-encoded phenylalanine. Sequences without an unambiguous match to a single V gene segment were excluded from the earlier analysis of approximately 560 of the donors. An earlier analysis of 587 of the donors called V segments functional above 56.7% productive rearrangements and segregating when the between-donor standard deviation exceeded 5%. A statistical classification framework was developed to diagnose cytomegalovirus status using the catalog of TCR beta chain sequences. V and J gene assignment, in a later analysis, came from comparing TCR nucleotide sequences with IMGT/GENE-DB human TR gene sequences. The TCRdist pipeline was used in a later analysis to assign CDR3 sequences and most-parsimonious VDJ recombination scenarios. In a later analysis, each TCR beta chain was defined by its CDR3 amino acid sequence together with its V-gene family, and reads lacking a unique V-gene family were excluded. A later analysis removed several hundred highly shared, low-generation-probability nucleotide sequences to deal with suspected cross-contamination and a sequencing artifact. In a later analysis, a clonal expansion index was calculated for each public chain from normalized within-repertoire ranks of inferred template counts. Generation probabilities in a later analysis came from a VDJ recombination model fitted to out-of-frame rearrangements, and those results were checked against IGoR. In a later analysis, hypergeometric tests were used to score TCR-TCR, TCR-HLA and TCR-CMV co-occurrence, with a repertoire-size bias correction applied to TCR pairs. To estimate false discovery rates, a later analysis permuted the HLA or CMV assignments 20 times. In a later analysis, co-occurring TCRs were grouped using DBSCAN, and TCRdist sequence similarity was added for clustering within HLA-allele-positive subsets. Repertoires with fewer than 30,000 or more than 120,000 public chains were left out of co-occurrence clustering, as were four to six repertoires with anomalous nucleotide sharing. TCRdb's version of the immuneACCESS table is confined to in-frame rearrangements and falls short of the full clone set. An unresolved V gene accounts for under half of the shortfall where checked; the remainder is of unknown origin. The V and J calls and clone size are taken from that table; D and trimming were inferred from the DNA. This sample has 180,000 or so clones in its table, and around four fifths of those were observed once. The ten largest clones capture 3% to 3.5% of the sample.

Study-wide findings and limitations: In a later analysis, about 17,000 TCR beta sequences were associated with specific HLA alleles at a false discovery rate of 0.05. It was suggested by the authors that the approach could potentially be generalized to other disease states and immunological phenotypes. Correlated functional status among segregating V segments might reflect linkage disequilibrium, but an unknown experimental factor could not be ruled out. Because HLA typing was missing for some donors at each locus, association tests included only the typed subset. CMV serostatus was the only immune exposure information available for the cohort. A group of highly shared sequence variants was considered likely to be a technical artifact of the sequencing pipeline. Compared with equally common non-associated chains, HLA-associated TCR beta chains in a later analysis were more clonally expanded and had lower generation probabilities. Roughly uniform sequencing depth across donors was assumed in presence/absence analyses, although this assumption may not hold. In a later analysis, several top co-occurrence clusters were reported to appear linked to parvovirus B19, influenza, CMV and Epstein-Barr virus. The earlier analysis of 587 of the donors excluded about 16 rarely observed V segments, including chromosome 9 orphons, because counts were too low. In a later analysis, the rate of TCR association differed among HLA loci, with DRB1 alleles having the most associated TCRs and HLA-C alleles having the fewest. A further reported finding was that TCR beta sequences accurately predicted the HLA-A and HLA-B alleles for most subjects in the first cohort. A later genetic analysis associated a missense DCLRE1C variant with V-gene and J-gene trimming of TCR beta chains, and an independent cohort replicated the association. Cytomegalovirus status was reported to be diagnosed by the classifier with high specificity and sensitivity in both the original and validation cohorts. In vitro tests confirmed that a few of the cytomegalovirus-associated TCR beta chains recognize cytomegalovirus antigens. Most CMV-associated TCR beta chains appeared to be HLA-restricted in a later analysis, and the HLA associations seemed to be driven largely by CMV exposure. Assigning TCR associations to individual alleles was difficult when HLA alleles, especially DR and DQ, strongly co-occurred. The study gave a list of 150 to 200 TCR beta chains associated with cytomegalovirus. Only TCR beta chains were sequenced in this cohort, and the absence of alpha or paired-chain data limited detectable features. Most TCR sequences were seen in very few donors, while some public TCRs were found in many individuals. An earlier analysis of 587 of the donors showed that most TCR beta V segments appeared in productive rearrangements either about 90% or about 30% of the time, which broadly matched IMGT annotations. A later genetic analysis reported fewer N-insertions in productive TCRs among donors in an Asian-associated ancestry cluster than the roughly 700-donor mean. The 87-base-pair reads could not distinguish some IMGT-functional V segments, including TRBV6-2 and TRBV6-3, so those segments were excluded.

The cohort consisted of more than 650 healthy bone marrow donors. Cohort members were all nominally healthy when sampled, although unrecorded immune exposures were likely present. The donor was CMV seronegative and was included in the group of approximately 350 seronegative cohort members. A peripheral blood sample was collected from each donor, and TCR beta sequencing was performed on peripheral blood mononuclear cells. Genomic DNA was extracted from the blood cell samples with the Qiagen DNeasy Blood Extraction Kit. The V and J segments used are TRBV19 and TRBJ1-4; 7 central nucleotides agree with TRBD1. The source material was PBMCs. This clonotype was sampled from a female donor in good health and CMV-seronegative. The DNA sequence is given as TGTGCCAGTAGTACCGACAGGGTGGCTAATGAAAAACTGTTTTTT. Its amino acids are CASSTDRVANEKLFF.